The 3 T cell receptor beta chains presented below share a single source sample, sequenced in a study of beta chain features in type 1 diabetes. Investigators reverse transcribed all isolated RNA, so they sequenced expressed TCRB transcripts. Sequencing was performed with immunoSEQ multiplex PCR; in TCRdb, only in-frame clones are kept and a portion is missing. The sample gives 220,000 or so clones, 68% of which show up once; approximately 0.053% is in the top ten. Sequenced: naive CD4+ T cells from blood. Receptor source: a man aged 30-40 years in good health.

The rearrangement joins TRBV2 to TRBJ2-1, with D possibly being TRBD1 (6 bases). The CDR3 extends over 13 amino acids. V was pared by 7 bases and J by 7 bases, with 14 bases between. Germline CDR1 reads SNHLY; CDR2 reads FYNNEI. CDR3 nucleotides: TGTGCCAGCACCTGGGGGCAGGGTAATGAGCAGTTCTTC. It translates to CASTWGQGNEQFF.

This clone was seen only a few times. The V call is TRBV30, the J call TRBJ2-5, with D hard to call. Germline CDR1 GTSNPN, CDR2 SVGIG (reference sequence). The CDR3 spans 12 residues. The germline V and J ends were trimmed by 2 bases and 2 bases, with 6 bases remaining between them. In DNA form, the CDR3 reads TGTGCCTGGAGTTCGAAGCAAGAGACCCAGTACTTC. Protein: CAWSSKQETQYF.

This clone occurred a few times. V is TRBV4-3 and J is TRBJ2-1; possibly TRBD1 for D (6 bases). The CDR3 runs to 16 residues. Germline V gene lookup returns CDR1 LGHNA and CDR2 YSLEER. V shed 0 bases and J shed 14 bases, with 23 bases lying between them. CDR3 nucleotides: TGCGCCAGCAGCCAAGATATTCAGGGCAAGGGGGTTAGTAAGTTCTTC. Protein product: CASSQDIQGKGVSKFF.